Following are 5 T cell receptor beta chains from one sample sequenced in a study of T cell responses to AZD1222 COVID-19 vaccine listed by TCRdb under 2021. The library was produced with the immunoSEQ multiplex PCR assay. The table comes from immuneACCESS by way of TCRdb, which keeps in-frame sequences with V and J called. Part of the clones is missing from these tables; in studies checked, under half for an unresolved V gene and the rest for unknown reasons. For this sample the table gives about 110,000 clones, of which around 92% were detected only once. Jointly, the top ten make up approximately 8% of the sample. Taken with the paper, the label for time point translates to: baseline before first vaccination. Sequencing used peripheral blood, obtained on day 0 of AZD1222 vaccination. These receptors were collected from an adult in good health.

This chain joins TRBV5-1 and TRBJ1-2; TRBD1 matches 8 bases. This CDR3 has 13 residues. J was trimmed by 4 bases and V by 3 bases; bases with no gene match: 2. Germline-derived CDR1 and CDR2 are SGHRS and YFSETQ. The CDR3 nucleotides read TGCGCCAGCAGCTCGGGACAGGCCTATGGCTACACCTTC. Protein sequence: CASSSGQAYGYTF.

This sequence joins TRBV6-8 and TRBJ1-5; D is perhaps TRBD1 (5 bases). The ends were cut back, 0 bases at V and 7 bases at J, with 16 bases in the middle. The CDR3 extends over 16 amino acids. Germline CDR1 MNHGY, CDR2 SAAAGT. CDR3 sequence reads: CASSYSGRAGRQPQHF. CDR3 in DNA: TGTGCCAGCAGTTACTCGGGCAGGGCTGGCAGGCAGCCCCAGCATTTT.

The rearrangement joins TRBV3-1 (or the pseudogene TRBV3-2) to TRBJ2-7; TRBD2 matches at 7 bases. CDR3 size: 15 residues. The germline gives CDR1 LGHDT, CDR2 YNNKEL (reference sequence). The V gene end was trimmed by 1 base and the J gene end by 2 bases; junction bases not matched to a gene: 5. CDR3 in amino acids: CASSQAWGGTYEQYF. CDR3 nucleotide sequence: TGTGCCAGCAGCCAAGCCTGGGGGGGGACCTACGAGCAGTACTTC.

This chain links TRBV6-5 with TRBJ1-2, with 8 nucleotides matching TRBD1. Germline CDR1 is MNHEY and CDR2 is SVGAGI. The CDR3 is made up of 13 amino acids. V was pared by 5 bases and J by 3 bases, with 2 bases of the junction left unmatched. The DNA of the CDR3 is TGTGCCAGCAGTAAGGACAGGGACTATGGCTACACCTTC. It is translated as CASSKDRDYGYTF.

J is TRBJ1-5 and V is TRBV19; D gene unclear. Deletions cut 6 bases from V and 2 bases from J, with 8 bases between. CDR1 LNHDA and CDR2 SQIVND come from the germline V gene (reference sequence). This CDR3 spans 13 amino acids. The CDR3 nucleotides read TGTGCCAGTAGCCCTGGGGGCAATCAGCCCCAGCATTTT. Its protein is CASSPGGNQPQHF.